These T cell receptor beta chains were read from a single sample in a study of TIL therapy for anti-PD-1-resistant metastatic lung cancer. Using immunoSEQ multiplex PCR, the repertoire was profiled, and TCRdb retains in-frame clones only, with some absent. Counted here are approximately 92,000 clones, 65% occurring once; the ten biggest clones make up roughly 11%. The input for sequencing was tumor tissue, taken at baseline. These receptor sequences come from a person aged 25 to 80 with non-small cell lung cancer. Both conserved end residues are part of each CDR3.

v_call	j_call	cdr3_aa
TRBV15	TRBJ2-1	CATSRSTGSSYNEQFF
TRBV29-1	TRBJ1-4	CSVGVSEKLFF
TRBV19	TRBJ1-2	CASSMGLENYGYTF
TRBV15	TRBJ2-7	CATSRALQGTYEQYF
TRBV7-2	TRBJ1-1	CASSLGGNRGLNTEAFF
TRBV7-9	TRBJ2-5	CASSRGQGHQETQYF
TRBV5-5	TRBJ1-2	CASSLEGYKDYGYTF
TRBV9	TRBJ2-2	CASSALRGLWAGELFF
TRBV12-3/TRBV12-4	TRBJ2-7	CASGARGPGEQYF
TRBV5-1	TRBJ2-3	CASSRAGQGETDTQYF
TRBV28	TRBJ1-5	CASSDGSGRDQPQHF
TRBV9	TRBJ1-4	CASSVAGSWEEKLFF
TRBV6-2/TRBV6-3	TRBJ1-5	CASSLYSPQQGADQPQHF
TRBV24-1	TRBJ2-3	CATSDRSGRGLFTDTQYF
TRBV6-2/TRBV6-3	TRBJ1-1	CASSQQGRNTEAFF
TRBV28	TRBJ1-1	CASRAEMNTEAFF
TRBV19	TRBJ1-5	CASSLRPRGAPQHF
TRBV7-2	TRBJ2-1	CASSLSVTSYNEQFF
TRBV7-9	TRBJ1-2	CASSGDPGMGTYGYTF
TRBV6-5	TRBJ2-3	CASRGTGRRADTQYF
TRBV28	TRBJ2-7	CASSFTGTISIYEQYF
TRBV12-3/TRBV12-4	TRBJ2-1	CASSSGLVNEQFF
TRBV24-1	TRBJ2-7	CATSEAGGPDEQYF
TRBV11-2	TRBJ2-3	CASSLGGPGLNVGTQYF
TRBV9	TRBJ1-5	CASSLTGDNQPQHF
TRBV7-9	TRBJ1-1	CASSLGRAQRGEAFF
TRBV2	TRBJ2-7	CASSETGGSYEQYF
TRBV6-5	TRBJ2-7	CASSHLGQGGYEQYF
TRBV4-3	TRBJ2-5	CASSRSWTSGSGETQYF
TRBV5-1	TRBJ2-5	CASSLGMRLAGVETQYF
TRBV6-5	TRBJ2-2	CASSYSIGRGAGELFF
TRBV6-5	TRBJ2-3	CASSYSEWDDTQYF
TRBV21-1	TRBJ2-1	CASSKAKAKGQEDHNEQFF
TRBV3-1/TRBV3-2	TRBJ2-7	CASSQDPLRRGGYEQYF
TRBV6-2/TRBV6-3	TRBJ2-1	CASSSDRGFEVNEQFF
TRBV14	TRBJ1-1	CASSSQLTGPTRAFF
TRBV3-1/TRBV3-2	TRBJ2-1	CASSFGTASSYNEQFF
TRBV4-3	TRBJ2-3	CASSQEWQGTDTQYF
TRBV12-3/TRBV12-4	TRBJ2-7	CASSLVQGYEQYF
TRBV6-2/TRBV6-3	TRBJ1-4	CASSYAIATNEKLFF
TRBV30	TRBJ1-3	CAWSGEGYGGNTIYF
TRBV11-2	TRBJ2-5	CASSLEPGAQETQYF
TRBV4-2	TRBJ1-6	CASSQTSGTGSNSPLHF
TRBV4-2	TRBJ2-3	CASSQDQGDTQYF
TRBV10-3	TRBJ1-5	CAISDGTGGMFQPQHF
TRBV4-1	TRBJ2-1	CASSPGPQVNEQFF
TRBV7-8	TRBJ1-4	CASRYGTGLLNEKLFF
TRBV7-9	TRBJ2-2	CASSLIRGTHTGELFF
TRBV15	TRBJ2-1	CATSRGTGRYNEQFF
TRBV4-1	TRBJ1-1	CASSQDQGGQTDTEAFF
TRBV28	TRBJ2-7	CASSTPVGQPGEQYF
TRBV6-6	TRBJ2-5	CASNPLGRGSQETQYF
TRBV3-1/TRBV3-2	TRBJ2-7	CASSLMETAEQYF
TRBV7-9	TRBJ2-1	CASSPPMGGVYNEQFF
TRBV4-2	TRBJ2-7	CASSLGARDTAYEQYF
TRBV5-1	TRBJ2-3	CASSLETYPRYDTQYF
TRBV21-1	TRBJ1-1	CASDERQNTEAFF
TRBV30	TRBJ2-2	CAWIGLTGELFF